This T cell receptor (beta chain) was recorded in a study of cytomegalovirus exposure and HLA in healthy donors. It was with 60 Vbeta and 13 Jbeta primers that the PCR ran. The method was immunoSEQ multiplex PCR; TCRdb's version includes in-frame clones alone and lacks a portion of them. The sample lists some 150,000 clones; roughly four fifths were seen once. A single count supports this clone. Its antigen is undetermined. Study results and limitations: In a later analysis, HLA-associated beta chains showed higher expansion and lower generation probabilities than comparable chains.

This CDR3 has 15 amino acids. Germline loops: CDR1 MNHEY, CDR2 SMNVEV (reference sequence). V trimming: 6 bases; J trimming: 7 bases; junction bases outside the gene matches: 8. V and J are TRBV27 and TRBJ1-4, with 10 bases lining up with TRBD1. Sequenced: PBMCs. The TCR sequence derives from a man in his forties in good health and CMV-seronegative. CDR3 residues: CASRKTGGRGEKLFF. As DNA, the CDR3 is TGTGCCAGCAGGAAGACAGGGGGCCGGGGTGAAAAACTGTTTTTT.